The 20 T cell receptor beta chains reported below all come from one sample, sequenced in a study of T-cell reconstitution after alpha-beta-depleted transplantation in children. Molecular barcoding with unique molecular identifiers was used for the TCRbeta library. Each CDR3 protein gets one entry after TCRdb re-called the PCR reads with MiXCR. The data contain roughly 240,000 distinct CDR3 sequences, 7.5% to 9.5% of them seen just once; the ten biggest clones take up approximately 6.3%. Sequencing was performed on PBMCs, mostly from graft donor cells, taken 180 days after TCRalphabeta/CD19-depleted stem cell transplant. The origin of the receptors is a male patient aged 5 to 17 who had a stem cell transplant for acute lymphoblastic leukemia, so the T cells may come from the graft donor.

This clonotype was picked up many times. Without the conserved terminal phenylalanine or tryptophan, this CDR3 likely stems from a read error. The chain links TRBV5-1 to TRBJ1-1; 9 nucleotides match TRBD1. The V segment lost 4 bases and the J segment 3 bases; nucleotides outside the gene matches: 4. Germline CDR1 and CDR2: SGHRS and YFSETQ. CDR3 length: 14 residues. The CDR3 DNA reads TGCGCCAGCAGCCTCCGGGACAGGGACACTGAAGCTTTCCTT. Translation: CASSLRDRDTEAFL.

There are many counts of this clonotype. This sequence joins TRBV7-2 and TRBJ2-1; D may be TRBD2 (6 bases). CDR3 length: 17 amino acids. V gave up 4 bases and J gave up 7 bases, with 23 bases separating them. CDR1 SGHTA and CDR2 FQGNSA come from the germline V gene. The CDR3 reads CASSSRWGGGPRNEQFF. The CDR3 DNA reads TGTGCCAGCAGCTCCCGATGGGGAGGTGGCCCTAGAAATGAGCAGTTCTTC. The complete variable domain, with remaining parts taken from reference TRBV7-2 and TRBJ2-1, reads GAGVSQSPSNKVTEKGKDVELRCDPISGHTALYWYRQSLGQGLEFLIYFQGNSAPDKSGLPSDRFSAERTGGSVSTLTIQRTQQEDSAVYLCASSSRWGGGPRNEQFFGPGTRLTVL.

This clonotype was picked up many times. The chain joins TRBV14 to TRBJ2-1, with 7 bases identical to TRBD1. In germline, CDR1 is SGHDN, CDR2 FVKESK. With 6 bases clipped from V and 4 bases from J, the junction kept 12 bases outside the gene matches. This CDR3 has 16 amino acids. This chain's CDR3 is CASSLRQGEGYNEQFF. CDR3 sequence (DNA): TGTGCCAGCAGTCTTCGACAGGGCGAGGGATACAATGAGCAGTTCTTC.

There are many counts of this clonotype. The chain is built from TRBV7-8 and TRBJ1-4, with unresolved D. Germline V gene sequence: CDR1 SGHVS, CDR2 FQNEAQ. Trimming took off 4 bases at V and 4 bases at J, with 10 bases between the two ends. The CDR3 is 14 amino acids. CDR3 bases: TGTGCCAGCAGCTCCCGCGGCCATAATGAAAAACTGTTTTTT. Protein: CASSSRGHNEKLFF.

This clonotype was found a few times. The rearrangement links TRBV4-3 to TRBJ2-4, with D perhaps matching TRBD1 or TRBD2 (6 bases each). This CDR3 region has 19 residues. The V end lost 0 bases, the J end lost 1 base, and 19 bases lay between the germline ends. Germline-derived CDR1 and CDR2 are LGHNA and YSLEER. This chain's CDR3 is CASSQDDWGAVSAKNIQYF. The CDR3 DNA follows: TGCGCCAGCAGCCAAGATGATTGGGGGGCCGTATCGGCCAAAAACATTCAGTACTTC.

This clonotype was counted many times. The V and J genes are TRBV28 and TRBJ2-7; 11 positions agree with TRBD2. V lost 4 bases and J lost 7; bases outside the gene matches: 9. The germline gives CDR1 MDHEN, CDR2 SYDVKM. The length of the CDR3 is 15 residues. The CDR3 coding sequence is TGTGCCAGCAGTTCAAGACTAGCGGGAATGTATGAGCAGTACTTC. Its translation is CASSSRLAGMYEQYF.

This clonotype has a count of ten or more. This chain uses TRBV5-6 with TRBJ2-3, with D perhaps TRBD2 (5 bases). The germline V and J ends were trimmed by 2 bases and 4 bases, with 23 bases remaining between them. This CDR3 is 18 amino acids long. Germline CDR1 reads SGHDT; CDR2 reads YYEEEE. Here the CDR3 DNA reads TGTGCCAGCAGCTTTCTTGGGGAGAAAGGGCTCACGCCAGATACGCAGTATTTT. Its translation: CASSFLGEKGLTPDTQYF.

V gene TRBV6-5 combines with J gene TRBJ2-3; 9 nucleotides line up with TRBD2. The V gene end was trimmed by 2 bases and the J gene end by 3 bases; junction bases not matched to a gene: 12. Germline values: CDR1 MNHEY, CDR2 SVGAGI. This CDR3 region has 18 residues. CDR3 protein: CASSYRRVSGGYTDTQYF. Here the CDR3 DNA reads TGTGCCAGCAGTTACCGCCGGGTTAGCGGGGGATATACAGATACGCAGTATTTT.

This clonotype has at least ten counts. This chain uses TRBV7-2 with TRBJ1-4, with TRBD1 identical over 11 bases. The CDR3 runs to 12 residues. V lost 8 bases to trimming and J lost 9 bases; unmatched junction nucleotides: 2. Germline assignment: CDR1 SGHTA and CDR2 FQGNSA. This CDR3 reads CASRTGGKKLFF. CDR3 nucleotide sequence: TGTGCCAGCCGGACAGGGGGCAAAAAACTGTTTTTT.

In this sample, this clonotype turned up many times. The CDR3 DNA is TGTGCCACCAGTGCCGTCGCAGGGGGGGCAGATACGCAGTATTTT. Protein: CATSAVAGGADTQYF. The chain recombines TRBV24-1 with TRBJ2-3; either TRBD1 or TRBD2 may supply D (7 bases each). Germline V gene data show CDR1 as KGHDR and CDR2 as SFDVKD. Trimming shortened V by 5 bases and J by 4 bases, and 15 bases separated the two germline ends. There are 15 residues in the CDR3.

This clonotype has ten or more counts. The chain combines TRBV20-1 with TRBJ1-5; a weak D match, TRBD1 (6 bases). The CDR3 spans 13 residues. Germline assignment: CDR1 DFQATT and CDR2 SNEGSKA (reference sequence). V lost 5 bases and J lost 4, with 12 bases in between. The CDR3 region has the DNA TGCAGTGCTCAGAGGGGGGAGAATCAGCCCCAGCATTTT. It specifies CSAQRGENQPQHF.

In its sample, this clonotype was seen many times. This chain connects TRBV29-1 to TRBJ2-2, with 9 bases lining up with TRBD2. The CDR3 extends over 15 amino acids. Germline V lookup: CDR1 SQVTM, CDR2 ANQGSEA. J lost 4 bases, V lost 5 bases, and 8 bases had no gene match. CDR3 amino acids: CSVTFGLASTGELFF. CDR3 nucleotides: TGCAGCGTTACTTTCGGACTAGCGAGCACCGGGGAGCTGTTTTTT.

This clonotype was observed at least ten times. The V call is TRBV5-1, the J call TRBJ2-3; D uncertain. Germline V gene data show CDR1 as SGHRS and CDR2 as YFSETQ. The V end lost 2 bases, the J end lost 0 bases, and 7 bases lay between the germline ends. CDR3 length: 14 residues. The CDR3 loop is CASSFLDSTDTQYF. For the CDR3, the DNA is TGCGCCAGCAGCTTTTTAGACAGCACAGATACGCAGTATTTT.

This clonotype occurred many times. This chain connects TRBV12-3 or TRBV12-4 to TRBJ1-5; 7 bases fit TRBD1. The junction had 8 bases not matched to a gene; V was cut back by 5 bases and J by 7 bases. The CDR3 contains 14 residues. In DNA, the CDR3 is TGTGCCAGCAGTCCAGGGGGGGGCTGGCAGCCCCAGCATTTT. This translates into CASSPGGGWQPQHF.

In this sample, this clonotype turned up many times. CDR3 residues: CASSQEVGNSPLHF. In nucleotides, the CDR3 is TGTGCCAGCAGCCAAGAAGTAGGGAATTCACCCCTCCACTTT. The rearrangement uses TRBV4-2 and TRBJ1-6; D call uncertain. This CDR3 region has 14 residues. Germline V gives CDR1 LGHNA, CDR2 YNFKEQ. Trimming removed 0 bases at V and 7 bases at J, with 7 bases between.

This sequence joins TRBV7-2 and TRBJ2-5, with 10 nucleotides matching TRBD2. The V segment lost 5 bases and the J segment 3 bases; nucleotides outside the gene matches: 6. The CDR3 consists of 15 residues. Germline values: CDR1 SGHTA, CDR2 FQGNSA. This CDR3 reads CASSPLAGVKETQYF. CDR3 nucleotide sequence: TGTGCCAGCAGCCCCCTAGCGGGGGTGAAAGAGACCCAGTACTTC.

This clonotype was found many times. V usage is TRBV5-1 and J usage is TRBJ1-6, with a weak D call TRBD1 (6 bases). The CDR3 spans 16 residues. Looked up from germline, CDR1 is SGHRS and CDR2 is YFSETQ. Trimming removed 3 bases from V and 5 bases from J, with 15 bases in between. The CDR3 DNA reads as TGCGCCAGCAGCTCCCGCACAGGGAGGCATAATTCACCCCTCCACTTT. Protein: CASSSRTGRHNSPLHF.

In regard to this clonotype: Since a much larger clone is just one base distant, this may be a read error. J is TRBJ2-3 and V is TRBV28; D is undetermined. The CDR3 extends over 15 amino acids. Per the germline V gene, CDR1 is MDHEN and CDR2 is SYDVKM. V was shortened by 3 bases and J by 4 bases, with 14 bases between the two germline ends. In nucleotides, the CDR3 is TGTGCCAGCAGTTTGTTGTTCCCTGGCTCAGATACGCAGTATTTT. It codes for CASSLLFPGSDTQYF. Based on the CDR3 plus reference TRBV28 and TRBJ2-3, the full variable domain is DVKVTQSSRYLVKRTGEKVFLECVQDMDHENMFWYRQDPGLGLRLIYFSYDVKMKEKGDIPEGYSVSREKKERFSLILESASTNQTSMYLCASSLLFPGSDTQYFGPGTRLTVL.

This clonotype was detected ten times or more. The chain joins TRBV27 to TRBJ1-1, with unresolved D. With 3 bases removed from V and 6 bases from J, the gap between germline ends came to 23 bases. The CDR3 has 17 residues. Germline V gene sequence: CDR1 MNHEY, CDR2 SMNVEV (reference sequence). The CDR3 sequence is CASSFRVSFGDGAEAFF. The DNA of the CDR3 is TGTGCCAGCAGTTTTCGGGTGTCATTCGGGGATGGGGCTGAAGCTTTCTTT.

This clonotype has a count of ten or more. The chain has TRBV12-3 or TRBV12-4 and TRBJ2-3; D is unresolved. This CDR3 spans 15 amino acids. The V and J ends lost 4 bases and 0 bases respectively, with 11 bases between them. In DNA, the CDR3 is TGTGCCAGCAGTTGGCCTCGTACGAGCACAGATACGCAGTATTTT. Its protein is CASSWPRTSTDTQYF.